This T cell receptor beta chain appears in the sequencing data of a study of cytomegalovirus exposure and HLA in healthy donors (dated by TCRdb to about 2017). For the wider study: An earlier analysis of roughly 570 of the donors reported approximately 260 Gb of sequence data and 95 million to 140 million unique TCR beta sequences obtained from about 179 million T cells. About 300 gigabases of sequencing data and 70 million to 100 million unique TCR sequences were included in an early release covering under 650 HLA-typed donors. The genetic ancestry cluster associated with self-reported Caucasian donors included roughly 84% of the 398 genotyped donors. The aim of the study was to test whether cataloging public T cell receptors could identify signatures of past pathogen exposure. The study used immunosequencing to profile the T cell repertoires of several hundred subjects and linked those repertoires to cytomegalovirus serostatus. A separate validation cohort of 90 to 150 different subjects was used in addition to the roughly 640-subject first cohort. The study combined high-throughput TCR immunosequencing, statistical association of individual TCRs with disease status, and machine learning to predict cytomegalovirus infection status. A later analysis re-analyzed previously published TCR beta repertoires from 500 to 700 donors and added high-resolution HLA genotyping to study TCR occurrence patterns. Rather than using new phenotypic data, the later analysis identified candidate immune exposures from TCR beta sequences and from how often those sequences occurred across donors. To decide whether each TCR beta V gene segment behaved as functional or pseudogenic, an earlier analysis of approximately 620 of the donors relied on high-throughput TCR beta sequencing. Donor age, sex, ethnicity and CMV serostatus were compiled alongside the repertoire data. Genome-wide SNP genotypes for about 55% of the 666 donors were used in a later genetic analysis, which treated that subset as a discovery cohort. All discovery cohort repertoires had been generated using a single sequencing platform. Both class I and class II loci were covered by HLA typing, at four-digit resolution. Typing coverage differed by locus: A, B, C, DRB1 and DQB1 were typed in about 629-640 donors, DQA1 in 522, DPA1 in 600 to 610, and DPB1 in about 450. Four to six DR-DQ haplotypes were handled as single units for association and clustering, since linkage in the cohort was strong. On average, around 240,000 unique TCR beta nucleotide sequences were sequenced per donor among 398 genotyped donors of the cohort, with around 19% of those sequences being non-productive.

Comment on this clone: There is no known antigen for this receptor. No base qualities exist here, and no much larger clone lies one base off it.

The paper as a whole reports these results and caveats: The presence/absence analyses assumed that sequencing depth was roughly uniform across donors, and that assumption may not be true. A cluster of highly shared sequence variants was judged likely to be a technical artifact of the sequencing pipeline. A further reported finding was that TCR beta sequences accurately predicted the HLA-A and HLA-B alleles for most subjects in the first cohort. In a later analysis, HLA-associated TCR beta chains showed more clonal expansion and lower generation probabilities than non-associated chains that were equally common. In an earlier analysis of around 600 of the donors, most TCR beta V segments appeared in productive rearrangements about 87% or about 30% of the time, broadly matching IMGT annotations. In the study, roughly 160 TCR beta chains were listed as associated with cytomegalovirus. Over 15 rarely observed V segments, including chromosome 9 orphons, were excluded from the earlier analysis of a few hundred of the donors because counts were too low. A later genetic analysis reported fewer N-insertions in productive TCRs among donors in an Asian-associated ancestry cluster than the roughly 700-donor mean. In vitro tests confirmed that a few of the cytomegalovirus-associated TCR beta chains recognize cytomegalovirus antigens. A later analysis reported that several top co-occurrence clusters appeared linked to parvovirus B19, influenza, CMV and Epstein-Barr virus. Assigning TCR associations to individual alleles was difficult when HLA alleles, especially DR and DQ, strongly co-occurred. The authors suggested that the approach could potentially be extended to other disease states and immunological phenotypes. The 87-base-pair reads could not distinguish some IMGT-functional V segments, including TRBV6-2 and TRBV6-3, so those segments were excluded. A later genetic analysis associated a missense DCLRE1C variant with V-gene and J-gene trimming of TCR beta chains, and an independent cohort replicated the association. In a later analysis, most CMV-associated TCR beta chains were found to appear HLA-restricted, with HLA associations seemingly driven largely by CMV exposure. CMV serostatus was the only immune exposure information available for the cohort. Because some donors lacked HLA typing at each locus, the association tests relied only on the typed subset. The classifier was reported to diagnose cytomegalovirus status with high specificity and sensitivity in both the original and validation cohorts. Most TCR sequences were seen in very few donors, while some public TCRs were found in many individuals. Linkage disequilibrium might explain the correlated functional status among segregating V segments, but an unknown experimental factor could not be excluded. At a false discovery rate of 0.05, a later analysis linked 16,951 TCR beta sequences to specific HLA alleles. Only TCR beta chains were sequenced in this cohort, and the absence of alpha or paired-chain data limited detectable features. In a later analysis, the rate of TCR association differed among HLA loci, with DRB1 alleles having the most associated TCRs and HLA-C alleles having the fewest.

The cohort consisted of hundreds of healthy bone marrow donors. Cohort members were all nominally healthy when sampled, although unrecorded immune exposures were likely present. The donor was CMV seronegative and belonged to the group of around 400 seronegative cohort members. Every donor gave a peripheral blood sample, and the peripheral blood mononuclear cells from that sample were used for TCR beta sequencing. The Qiagen DNeasy Blood Extraction Kit was used to extract genomic DNA from the blood cell samples. The germline ends are 32 bases apart after V is trimmed by 5 bases and J by 0 bases. CDR1 and CDR2 were assigned from the germline V gene (reference sequence) as LNHDA and SQIVND. Taken from cysteine to phenylalanine, the CDR3 has 22 residues. Only CDR3 DNA remains: 66 bases, in frame from the first base. Receptors were amplified or captured by the immunoSEQ multiplex PCR assay. For the multiplex PCR, a mixture combining 60 forward primers for TCR Vbeta segments and 13 reverse primers for TCR Jbeta segments was used. The CDR3 region of rearranged TCR beta genes was amplified from genomic DNA with a multiplex PCR assay. The Illumina HiSeq System was used to sequence the amplified TCR beta libraries as 87-base-pair reads. Per the source publication's procedure: A later analysis tallied some 79 million unique TCR beta chains across the 550 to 850 repertoires, and approximately 11 million of those chains were shared by two or more donors. A nearest-neighbor algorithm error-corrected the raw reads and collapsed the reads into unique sequences, merging closely related sequences to remove PCR and sequencing errors. V, D and J gene segments were assigned by aligning CDR3 sequences to IMGT reference sequences. For a sequence to be retained, a match of at least six nucleotides to both a V gene segment and a J gene segment was required. Rearrangements were classified as productive when the CDR3 lacked stop codons and remained in frame with V and J, and all other rearrangements were classified as non-productive. Following IMGT convention, CDR3 was defined as the stretch from the second conserved V-encoded cysteine to the conserved J-encoded phenylalanine. Sequences without an unambiguous match to a single V gene segment were excluded from the earlier analysis of 587 of the donors. In an earlier analysis of 587 of the donors, V segments were called functional above 56.7% productive rearrangements and were called segregating when the between-donor standard deviation exceeded 5%. A statistical classification framework was built to diagnose cytomegalovirus status from the catalog of TCR beta chain sequences. V and J gene assignment, in a later analysis, came from comparing TCR nucleotide sequences with IMGT/GENE-DB human TR gene sequences. Using the TCRdist pipeline, a later analysis assigned CDR3 sequences along with most-parsimonious VDJ recombination scenarios. In a later analysis, each TCR beta chain was defined by its CDR3 amino acid sequence together with its V-gene family, and reads without a unique V-gene family were excluded. In a later analysis, around 650 highly shared, low-generation-probability nucleotide sequences were removed to address suspected cross-contamination and a sequencing artifact. For each public chain, a later analysis derived a clonal expansion index from normalized ranks of inferred template counts within each repertoire. A later analysis computed generation probabilities with a VDJ recombination model fitted to out-of-frame rearrangements, and checked the results against IGoR. In a later analysis, TCR-TCR, TCR-HLA and TCR-CMV co-occurrence was scored with hypergeometric tests, and a repertoire-size bias correction was applied to TCR pairs. In a later analysis, false discovery rates were estimated by permuting HLA or CMV assignments 20 times. A later analysis grouped co-occurring TCRs with DBSCAN, adding TCRdist sequence similarity when clustering within HLA-allele-positive subsets. Repertoires with fewer than 30,000 or more than 120,000 public chains were left out of co-occurrence clustering, as were a handful of repertoires with anomalous nucleotide sharing. TCRdb mirrors the immuneACCESS table, restricted to in-frame sequences. Some clones are absent from its copies; in checked studies, under half trace to an unresolved V gene, and the reason for the others is unknown. The V and J calls and clone size come from that table; D and trimming were worked out from the DNA. Counted in this sample were 150,000 to 200,000 clones; around 81% of them appeared once. The top ten clones comprise about 1.8% of the sample.

The TCR was taken from a man younger than 35 in good health and CMV-seronegative. This chain is built from TRBV19 and TRBJ1-5; confidence is insufficient to name the D gene. Sample: PBMCs. The CDR3 amino acid sequence is: CASSGGPATTYLRGYSNQPQHF. The nucleotide sequence is TGTGCCAGTAGTGGTGGTCCCGCCACAACTTATCTCCGGGGTTATAGCAATCAGCCCCAGCATTTT.